The 31 T cell receptor beta chains listed next were all sequenced from one sample in a study of cytomegalovirus exposure and HLA in healthy donors. The PCR had 60 Vbeta and 13 Jbeta primers. Here immunoSEQ multiplex PCR was the method, and the copy in TCRdb shows in-frame clones only, minus some. The sample lists about 170,000 clones, 75% to 85% seen once, with about 1.5% in the top ten. The sequenced sample consisted of PBMCs. These receptor sequences come from a woman in her 30s in good health and CMV-seropositive.

This clone came up once. The chain uses TRBV11-2 and TRBJ1-1; 9 positions match TRBD1. The CDR3 is 15 amino acids. Germline assignment: CDR1 SGHAT and CDR2 FQNNGV. Losses at the gene ends were 2 bases for V and 1 base for J; bases not matched to a gene: 2. The CDR3: CASSLRQGGNTEAFF. The CDR3 bases are TGTGCCAGCAGCTTACGACAGGGGGGGAACACTGAAGCTTTCTTT.

This chain connects TRBV11-3 to TRBJ2-2, with 7 bases fitting TRBD2. The trim removed 5 bases at V and 6 bases at J, leaving 9 bases unmatched. The germline CDR1 and CDR2 sequences are SGHNT and YENEEA. The CDR3 spans 15 residues. In nucleotides, the CDR3 is TGTGCCAGCAGCCCCCCAACGGGAGGCTCCGGGGAGCTGTTTTTT. Translating it yields CASSPPTGGSGELFF.

The chain recombines TRBV5-1 with TRBJ2-7; 16 positions agree with TRBD2. In germline, CDR1 is SGHRS, CDR2 YFSETQ. The CDR3 is made up of 14 amino acids. With 7 bases clipped from V and 5 bases from J, the junction kept 3 bases outside the gene matches. As DNA, the CDR3 is TGCGCCAGCGGGACTAGCGGGAGGGAACACGAGCAGTACTTC. Translated: CASGTSGREHEQYF.

This chain uses TRBV7-2 with TRBJ2-5; D is possibly TRBD2 (6 bases). This CDR3 region has 14 residues. Germline V lookup: CDR1 SGHTA, CDR2 FQGNSA. The V end was cut by 5 bases, the J end by 5 bases, with 15 bases between. In DNA form, the CDR3 reads TGTGCCAGCAGCGGGGTGGGAGGCCCGGAGACCCAGTACTTC. Its protein product is CASSGVGGPETQYF.

The chain links TRBV27 to TRBJ1-1; 7 bases line up with TRBD1. Germline V lookup: CDR1 MNHEY, CDR2 SMNVEV (reference sequence). V dropped 5 bases and J dropped 5; count of bases not matched to a gene: 8. The CDR3 runs 14 residues. The CDR3 is CASSLTGVRTEAFF. CDR3 nucleotide sequence: TGTGCCAGCAGTCTCACAGGGGTGAGAACTGAAGCTTTCTTT.

The V call is TRBV10-3, the J call TRBJ2-2, with TRBD2 as a possible D gene (6 bases). Between the trimmed V and J ends, which lost 3 bases and 6 bases, there was a span of 11 bases. Germline CDR1 ENHRY, CDR2 SYGVKD. This CDR3 is 14 amino acids long. In nucleotides, the CDR3 is TGTGCCATCAGTGAAGGGACTCCCCCCGGGGAGCTGTTTTTT. Residues: CAISEGTPPGELFF.

The chain uses TRBV29-1 and TRBJ1-1; TRBD1 matches at 9 bases. This CDR3 is 12 amino acids long. The ends lost 8 bases at V and 4 bases at J; junction bases unmatched: 5. The germline gives CDR1 SQVTM, CDR2 ANQGSEA. CDR3 loop: CSLRQGGTEAFF. The DNA of the CDR3 is TGCAGCTTAAGACAGGGGGGCACTGAAGCTTTCTTT.

This clone has more than one count but fewer than ten. DNA for the CDR3: TGTGCCAGTAGTATGCTTACTGGGGGGTATGGCTACACCTTC. Amino acids: CASSMLTGGYGYTF. V gene TRBV19 combines with J gene TRBJ1-2, with D perhaps matching TRBD1 (5 bases). The CDR3 is 14 residues long. CDR1 LNHDA and CDR2 SQIVND come from the germline V gene (reference sequence). The V gene lost 3 bases and the J gene lost 5 bases, with 13 bases spanning the gap.

This clone was counted a few times. V and J are TRBV6-5 and TRBJ2-7; D might be TRBD1 (6 bases). V gave up 0 bases and J gave up 7 bases, with 10 bases separating them. Germline values: CDR1 MNHEY, CDR2 SVGAGI. The CDR3 runs to 13 residues. CDR3 DNA sequence: TGTGCCAGCAGTTACTCGATCGGACAGGAGCAGTACTTC. Residues: CASSYSIGQEQYF.

Points on this clone: One junction end disagrees with the germline gene, perhaps due to a read error. The rearrangement joins TRBV5-6 to TRBJ2-1; 7 positions match TRBD1. In germline, CDR1 is SGHDT, CDR2 YYEEEE. The CDR3 has 16 residues. The CDR3 protein is CAGSRLQGSSYNEQFF. The CDR3 bases are TGTGCCGGCAGCCGCTTACAGGGGAGCTCCTACAATGAGCAGTTCTTC.

CDR3 sequence reads: CASSAPGTAYGYTF. CDR3 coding DNA: TGCGCCAGCAGCGCCCCCGGGACAGCTTATGGCTACACCTTC. V gene TRBV5-1 combines with J gene TRBJ1-2, with 7 bases aligning to TRBD1. Germline V gives CDR1 SGHRS, CDR2 YFSETQ. The CDR3 is 14 amino acids. Unmatched junction bases numbered 8, after V lost 4 bases and J lost 5 bases.

This clone was seen only a few times. The J gene is TRBJ1-1, the V gene TRBV5-1, with TRBD1 matching over 9 bases. Trimming removed 7 bases from V and 2 bases from J; junction bases left unmatched: 9. The germline V gene has CDR1 SGHRS and CDR2 YFSETQ. The CDR3 consists of 15 residues. The CDR3 DNA reads TGCGCCAGCCAAGCAGAGACAGGGGGTAACACTGAAGCTTTCTTT. This translates into CASQAETGGNTEAFF.

This clone was found once. The V call is TRBV4-1, the J call TRBJ2-7; D is perhaps TRBD1 (6 bases). This CDR3 contains 15 residues. Trimming removed 4 bases at V and 0 bases at J, with 13 bases between. Germline CDR1 MGHRA, CDR2 YSYEKL. CDR3 coding DNA: TGCGCCAGCAGCCCTCGACAGGACCTCTCCTACGAGCAGTACTTC. Encoded protein: CASSPRQDLSYEQYF.

This rearrangement joins TRBV19 to TRBJ2-1; tentative D call: TRBD1 (6 bases). Germline V gene data show CDR1 as LNHDA and CDR2 as SQIVND (reference sequence). The CDR3 extends over 16 amino acids. V lost 7 bases, J lost 1 base, and 17 bases lay in between. The CDR3 nucleotides are TGTGCCAGTACCCCCTCCAGGGGAGTTTCCTACAATGAGCAGTTCTTC. This translates into CASTPSRGVSYNEQFF.

This chain joins TRBV11-2 and TRBJ1-2; 7 positions agree with TRBD1. V was pared by 4 bases and J by 3 bases, with 14 bases of the junction left unmatched. The CDR3 runs to 17 residues. Germline V lookup: CDR1 SGHAT, CDR2 FQNNGV. The CDR3 loop is CASSSVRRQGGDYGYTF. Written as DNA, the CDR3 is TGTGCCAGCAGCTCGGTCCGTCGCCAGGGGGGCGACTATGGCTACACCTTC.

V is TRBV5-1 and J is TRBJ2-3; perhaps TRBD1 as D (5 bases). The germline V gene has CDR1 SGHRS and CDR2 YFSETQ. The CDR3 runs 15 residues. Trimming removed 0 bases at V and 2 bases at J, with 10 bases between. The CDR3 DNA sequence: TGCGCCAGCAGCTTGGGGGCAGGGTACACAGATACGCAGTATTTT. Amino acids: CASSLGAGYTDTQYF. Based on the CDR3 plus reference TRBV5-1 and TRBJ2-3, the full variable domain is KAGVTQTPRYLIKTRGQQVTLSCSPISGHRSVSWYQQTPGQGLQFLFEYFSETQRNKGNFPGRFSGRQFSNSRSEMNVSTLELGDSALYLCASSLGAGYTDTQYFGPGTRLTVL.

This clone was found once. This sequence joins TRBV11-2 and TRBJ2-7; 11 positions match TRBD2. Per the germline V gene, CDR1 is SGHAT and CDR2 is FQNNGV. Losses at the gene ends were 2 bases for V and 2 bases for J; bases not matched to a gene: 5. This CDR3 comprises 16 residues. CDR3 in amino acids: CASSLIRTSGPYEQYF. CDR3 sequence (DNA): TGTGCCAGCAGCTTAATCCGGACTAGCGGGCCCTACGAGCAGTACTTC.

This chain joins TRBV10-1 and TRBJ2-1; D is unresolved. CDR3 length: 18 residues. V was trimmed by 2 bases and J by 15 bases, leaving 32 bases between them. Per germline, CDR1 WNHNN and CDR2 SYGVQD (reference sequence). The DNA of the CDR3 is TGCGCCAGCAGTGAGAATGCCGCATTCTTGTCCCAAACGGTTTTCGGGTTCTTC. Its translation is CASSENAAFLSQTVFGFF.

The gene calls are TRBV6-4 and TRBJ2-1; 10 bases match TRBD2. The CDR3 is 16 residues long. Germline V gene data show CDR1 as MRHNA and CDR2 as SNTAGT. The V segment lost 5 bases and the J segment 4 bases; nucleotides outside the gene matches: 8. The CDR3: CASSRGLAGVYNEQFF. Written as DNA, the CDR3 is TGTGCCAGCAGTCGAGGGCTAGCGGGAGTTTACAATGAGCAGTTCTTC.

This clone was detected only a few times. The chain is built from TRBV10-2 and TRBJ2-1, with D maybe TRBD2 (5 bases). The CDR3 sequence is 11 residues long. Germline V gene data show CDR1 as WSHSY and CDR2 as SAAADI. In DNA, the CDR3 is TGCGCAATAGGGAGCTGGAATGAGCAGTTCTTC. The encoded protein is CAIGSWNEQFF.

The chain has TRBV27 and TRBJ1-4; D is unclear. CDR1 and CDR2 (germline): MNHEY, SMNVEV (reference sequence). Trimming took off 5 bases at V and 3 bases at J, with 16 bases between the two ends. The CDR3 consists of 16 residues. The CDR3 is CASSDSRAIANEKLFF. The CDR3 DNA sequence: TGTGCCAGCAGTGATTCGAGGGCTATTGCTAATGAAAAACTGTTTTTT.

V and J are TRBV29-1 and TRBJ1-3; D not resolved. Germline V gives CDR1 SQVTM, CDR2 ANQGSEA. This CDR3 spans 13 amino acids. V lost 4 bases to trimming and J lost 3 bases, with 10 bases between them. The CDR3 sequence is CSVAGELGNTIYF. CDR3 nucleotides: TGCAGCGTTGCCGGTGAGCTTGGAAACACCATATATTTT.

The chain has TRBV5-1 and TRBJ1-2; possible D gene TRBD1, 5 bases. V shed 6 bases and J shed 4 bases, with 13 bases lying between them. The CDR3 totals 13 residues. Looked up from germline, CDR1 is SGHRS and CDR2 is YFSETQ. The chain's CDR3 is CASTPGGGYGYTF. In nucleotides, the CDR3 is TGCGCCAGCACCCCCGGGGGTGGCTATGGCTACACCTTC. The complete variable domain, with remaining parts taken from reference TRBV5-1 and TRBJ1-2, reads KAGVTQTPRYLIKTRGQQVTLSCSPISGHRSVSWYQQTPGQGLQFLFEYFSETQRNKGNFPGRFSGRQFSNSRSEMNVSTLELGDSALYLCASTPGGGYGYTFGSGTRLTVV.

The genes are TRBV27 and TRBJ2-7; 7 bases are a match to TRBD1. The CDR3 spans 14 residues. V gave up 4 bases and J gave up 3 bases; unmatched junction bases: 6. Germline V gene lookup returns CDR1 MNHEY and CDR2 SMNVEV (reference sequence). Here the CDR3 DNA reads TGTGCCAGCAGTTCAGGAAACAGGGGCTACGAGCAGTACTTC. Protein sequence: CASSSGNRGYEQYF.

The rearrangement links TRBV10-3 to TRBJ1-6; D is perhaps TRBD1 (5 bases). The germline V and J ends were trimmed by 6 bases and 5 bases, with 8 bases remaining between them. CDR1 ENHRY and CDR2 SYGVKD come from the germline V gene. This CDR3 contains 13 residues. As DNA, the CDR3 is TGTGCCATCAGCCCGACAGATAATTCACCCCTCCACTTT. Translating gives CAISPTDNSPLHF.

V is TRBV10-3 and J is TRBJ2-5, with 7 bases lining up with TRBD1. V gave up 6 bases and J gave up 3 bases; unmatched junction bases: 4. Germline-derived CDR1 and CDR2 are ENHRY and SYGVKD. The CDR3 has 13 amino acids. CDR3: CAIRGTGEETQYF. In DNA form, the CDR3 reads TGTGCCATCAGGGGCACAGGGGAAGAGACCCAGTACTTC.

This clone occurred once. The CDR3 protein is CASGLANGNQPQHF. DNA for the CDR3: TGTGCTAGTGGTTTGGCCAATGGCAATCAGCCCCAGCATTTT. V usage is TRBV12-5 and J usage is TRBJ1-5; D not certain. V lost 1 base to trimming and J lost 2 bases, with 6 bases between them. This CDR3 contains 14 residues. In germline, CDR1 is LGHNT, CDR2 FRNRAP.

V is TRBV5-1 and J is TRBJ1-2; 8 bases fit TRBD1. This CDR3 has 16 residues. Germline values: CDR1 SGHRS, CDR2 YFSETQ. After removal of 4 bases from V and 0 bases from J, the junction contained 8 bases not matched to a gene. CDR3 sequence: CASSIDRGEANYGYTF. The CDR3 DNA follows: TGCGCCAGCAGCATCGACAGGGGTGAAGCTAACTATGGCTACACCTTC.

The chain employs TRBV28 and TRBJ1-1; 7 bases match TRBD1. V lost 5 bases to trimming and J lost 1 base; unmatched junction nucleotides: 7. The V gene's germline CDR1 is MDHEN and CDR2 SYDVKM. The CDR3 contains 15 residues. CDR3 loop: CASSLRDRGNTEAFF. In nucleotides, the CDR3 is TGTGCCAGCAGTCTTAGGGACAGAGGGAACACTGAAGCTTTCTTT.

The rearrangement joins TRBV9 to TRBJ1-2; a weak D match, TRBD1 (5 bases). CDR3 length equals 14 residues. Trimming shortened V by 4 bases and J by 2 bases, and 12 bases separated the two germline ends. The V gene's germline CDR1 is SGDLS and CDR2 YYNGEE. The CDR3 spells CASSRGGSNYGYTF. CDR3 nucleotides: TGTGCCAGCAGCAGGGGCGGTTCCAACTATGGCTACACCTTC.

The genes are TRBV11-3 and TRBJ2-3; 7 nucleotides line up with TRBD2. With V trimmed by 4 bases and J by 1 base, 8 bases remained unmatched. Germline V CDR1 and CDR2: SGHNT, YENEEA. This CDR3 has 16 amino acids. CDR3 residues: CASSSDALAGTDTQYF. Written as DNA, the CDR3 is TGTGCCAGCAGCTCCGACGCTCTAGCGGGCACAGATACGCAGTATTTT.